This T cell receptor (beta chain) was captured in a study of cytomegalovirus exposure and HLA in healthy donors. Looking at the study overall: Of roughly 400 genotyped donors, roughly 81% grouped in the Caucasian-associated ancestry cluster. Points from the study as a whole: Some public TCRs appeared in many individuals, while most sequences were rare. The classifier, whose performance was assessed in both the original and validation cohorts, reportedly diagnosed cytomegalovirus status with high specificity and sensitivity.

V lost 8 bases and J 6 bases, leaving 8 bases between the germline ends. The CDR3 spans 11 residues. Germline CDR1 and CDR2: MDHEN and SYDVKM. It was with 60 Vbeta and 13 Jbeta primers that the PCR ran. Original data processing: A follow-up analysis tallied tens of millions of unique TCR beta chains, approximately 10 million shared. Method: immunoSEQ multiplex PCR; TCRdb's copy keeps in-frame clones and lacks some. Clone size and the V and J calls come from that table; the DNA yielded D and trimming. The data show around 180,000 clones, around three quarters seen once. For this clone: Its matching antigen is unknown.

This clonotype was sampled from a man in his forties in good health and CMV-seronegative. The rearrangement uses TRBV28 and TRBJ1-5, with D unclear. Sequencing was done on a sample of PBMCs. CDR3 amino acids: CASRGGQPQHF. DNA for the CDR3: TGTGCCAGCCGGGGAGGTCAGCCCCAGCATTTT.